This T cell receptor beta chain was identified during a study of early T cells in non-severe SARS-CoV-2 infection. As for the study in general: RNA in bulk from unsorted whole blood was sequenced, and chains were unpaired. Study-wide results and caveats: Matching against VDJdb likely underestimated virus-specific expansions, favoring anti-spike CD8.

CDR1 is KGHSH, CDR2 LQKENI, per germline. There are 13 residues in the CDR3. V dropped 3 bases and J dropped 5 bases, with 8 bases sitting between them. Ten or more counts support this clonotype. Antigen specificity is unknown. As part of library construction, unique molecular identifiers were attached to individual cDNA molecules. Each CDR3 protein is one row after TCRdb ran MiXCR on the 5' RACE reads. The sample carries tens of thousands of distinct CDR3 sequences, about 10% recorded once. Sequencing used whole blood, obtained at baseline. V usage is TRBV18 and J usage is TRBJ2-1; weak D call: TRBD2 (5 bases). The TCR comes from an adult who was a healthcare worker with PCR-confirmed SARS-CoV-2 infection or an uninfected control (not recorded which). The CDR3 nucleotides read TGTGCCAGCTCACCTCTGGGAGACAATGAGCAGTTCTTC. It codes for CASSPLGDNEQFF.